These 8 T cell receptor beta chains were sequenced from one sample in a study of OX40 agonist ivuxolimab in advanced cancers. Here immunoSEQ multiplex PCR was the method, and the copy in TCRdb shows in-frame clones only, minus some. The data show some 99,000 clones, with around 94% seen just once and around 0.18% held by the top ten. Material: CD4+ or CD8+ T cells sorted from blood, obtained in a trial of the OX40 agonist ivuxolimab. The receptors stem from an adult with an advanced solid tumor such as melanoma, head and neck, liver or kidney cancer.

V usage is TRBV6-6 and J usage is TRBJ2-1; tentatively, D is TRBD1 (6 bases). CDR3 length: 16 amino acids. The V gene's germline CDR1 is MNHNY and CDR2 SVGAGI (reference sequence). Trimming cost V 3 bases and J 0 bases, with 12 bases left between them. The chain's CDR3 is CASSYDRWGSYNEQFF. CDR3 nucleotide sequence: TGTGCCAGCAGTTATGACAGGTGGGGCTCCTACAATGAGCAGTTCTTC.

V is TRBV6-5 and J is TRBJ1-3; the match to TRBD1 covers 9 bases. Germline V gives CDR1 MNHEY, CDR2 SVGAGI. With 6 bases clipped from V and 2 bases from J, the junction kept 5 bases outside the gene matches. CDR3 length: 15 residues. The DNA of the CDR3 is TGTGCCAGCAGGGGACAGGGCACCCCTGGAAACACCATATATTTT. Amino acids: CASRGQGTPGNTIYF.

The V call is TRBV19, the J call TRBJ1-1; TRBD1 agrees at 9 bases. Germline assignment: CDR1 LNHDA and CDR2 SQIVND (reference sequence). Germline trimming cut 6 bases from V and 0 bases from J; bases unmatched to any gene: 5. The CDR3 has 15 amino acids. CDR3 in amino acids: CASRLGQGLNTEAFF. The CDR3 bases are TGTGCCAGTAGGCTAGGACAGGGGTTGAACACTGAAGCTTTCTTT. Together with reference TRBV19 and TRBJ1-1, the CDR3 gives the full variable domain: DGGITQSPKYLFRKEGQNVTLSCEQNLNHDAMYWYRQDPGQGLRLIYYSQIVNDFQKGDIAEGYSVSREKKESFPLTVTSAQKNPTAFYLCASRLGQGLNTEAFFGQGTRLTVV.

The chain has TRBV11-3 and TRBJ2-7; 10 bases fit TRBD2. The CDR3 contains 15 residues. The V segment lost 0 bases and the J segment 5 bases; nucleotides outside the gene matches: 4. Germline values: CDR1 SGHNT, CDR2 YENEEA. The chain's CDR3 is CASSLEPSGSHEQYF. The CDR3 bases are TGTGCCAGCAGCTTAGAACCTAGCGGGAGCCACGAGCAGTACTTC.

The chain couples TRBV19 to TRBJ2-5; 8 bases line up with TRBD2. The CDR3 is 14 residues long. Germline-derived CDR1 and CDR2 are LNHDA and SQIVND (reference sequence). The junction had 6 bases not matched to a gene; V was cut back by 7 bases and J by 2 bases. CDR3 sequence reads: CASKPGGSQETQYF. The CDR3 coding sequence is TGTGCCAGTAAACCGGGAGGGTCTCAAGAGACCCAGTACTTC.

The chain combines TRBV18 with TRBJ1-5, with D possibly matching TRBD1 (6 bases). The CDR3 consists of 17 residues. Per the germline V gene, CDR1 is KGHSH and CDR2 is LQKENI. V was cut by 2 bases and J by 2 bases, with 16 bases left in between. The CDR3 DNA reads as TGTGCCAGCTCACCATTCCCGGACAGACGGCGCAATCAGCCCCAGCATTTT. Amino acids: CASSPFPDRRRNQPQHF.

A single count supports this clone. The genes are TRBV5-1 and TRBJ1-3, with a tentative D call TRBD1 (5 bases). CDR3 length: 16 residues. Trimming left V 6 bases short and J 2 bases short, with 18 bases between. Germline CDR1 and CDR2: SGHRS and YFSETQ. CDR3 sequence reads: CASNLGAGGPGNTIYF. CDR3 coding DNA: TGCGCCAGCAACCTAGGGGCCGGAGGCCCTGGAAACACCATATATTTT.

A single count supports this clone. The gene calls are TRBV7-6 and TRBJ2-1, with TRBD2 matching 7 bases. Germline values: CDR1 SGHVS, CDR2 FNYEAQ. The CDR3 totals 14 residues. With 7 bases clipped from V and 5 bases from J, the junction kept 8 bases outside the gene matches. CDR3 in amino acids: CASTLGGNNNEQFF. The DNA for the CDR3 is TGTGCCAGCACCCTGGGGGGGAACAACAATGAGCAGTTCTTC.